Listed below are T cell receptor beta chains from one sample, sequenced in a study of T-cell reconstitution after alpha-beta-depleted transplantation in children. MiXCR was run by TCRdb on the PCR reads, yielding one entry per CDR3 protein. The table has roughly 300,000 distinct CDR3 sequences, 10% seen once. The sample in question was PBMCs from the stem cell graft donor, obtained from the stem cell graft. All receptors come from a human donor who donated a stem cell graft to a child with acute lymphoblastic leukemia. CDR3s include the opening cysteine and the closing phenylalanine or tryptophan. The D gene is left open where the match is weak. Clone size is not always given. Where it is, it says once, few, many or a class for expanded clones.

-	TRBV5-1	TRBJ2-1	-	TGCGCCAGCAGGCGGAGGGAGGTCGACAATGAGCAGTTCTTC	CASRRREVDNEQFF
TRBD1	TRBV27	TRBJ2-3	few	TGTGCCAGCAGTTTATCGGCTAGACAGGGAGATACGCAGTATTTT	CASSLSARQGDTQYF
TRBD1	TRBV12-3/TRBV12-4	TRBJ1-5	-	TGTGCCAGCAGCTCGGGACAGTATAGCAATCAGCCCCAGCATTTT	CASSSGQYSNQPQHF
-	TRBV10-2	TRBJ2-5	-	TGCGCCAGCAGGTTGGCGGGAAGGGGAGAGACCCAGTACTTC	CASRLAGRGETQYF
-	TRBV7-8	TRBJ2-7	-	TGTGCCAGCAGCTCCGAATCCTACGAGCAGTACTTC	CASSSESYEQYF
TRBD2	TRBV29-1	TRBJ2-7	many	TGCAGCGTTGAGGTGACTAGCGGGAGACCCTACGAGCAGTACTTC	CSVEVTSGRPYEQYF
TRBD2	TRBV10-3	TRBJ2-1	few	TGTGCCATCAGCGACCTAGCGGGAAAGGACCCCAATGAGCAGTTCTTC	CAISDLAGKDPNEQFF
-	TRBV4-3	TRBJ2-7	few	TGCGCCAGCAGCCTTAAGGGTTCCTACGAGCAGTACTTC	CASSLKGSYEQYF
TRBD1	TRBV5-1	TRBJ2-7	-	TGCGCCAGCAGCGGGGGACAGGGGATGACCGAGCAGTACTTC	CASSGGQGMTEQYF
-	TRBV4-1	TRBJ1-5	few	TGCGCCAGCAGCCAAGGCGCCAGGGGACAAAGCAATCAGCCCCAGCATTTT	CASSQGARGQSNQPQHF
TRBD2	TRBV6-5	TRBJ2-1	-	TGTGCCAGCAGTTACTCGAGGGGTCATAGCGGGAACTCCTACAATGAGCAGTTCTTC	CASSYSRGHSGNSYNEQFF
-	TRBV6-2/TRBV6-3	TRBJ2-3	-	TGTGCCAGCAGTTACGGGGCGGGGACGCAGTATTTT	CASSYGAGTQYF
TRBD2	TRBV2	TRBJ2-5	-	TGTGCCAGCAGTGAACTCCGAACTAGCGTCACAAAAGAGACCCAGTACTTC	CASSELRTSVTKETQYF
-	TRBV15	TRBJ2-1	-	TGTGCCACCAGCACCTCTATCGCGGGAACCTTATGGGAGCAGTTCTTC	CATSTSIAGTLWEQFF
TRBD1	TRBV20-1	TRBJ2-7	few	TGCAGTGCTAAGTCTGGGGACAGGGCCTACGAGCAGTACTTC	CSAKSGDRAYEQYF
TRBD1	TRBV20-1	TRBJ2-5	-	TGCAGTGCTCACAGCCCTGGACAGGGGAGAGAGACCCAGTACTTC	CSAHSPGQGRETQYF
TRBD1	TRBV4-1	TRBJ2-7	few	TGCGCCAGCAGCCAAGAAGGACTACAGGGGGCCCTGAGCTCCTACGAGCAGTACTTC	CASSQEGLQGALSSYEQYF